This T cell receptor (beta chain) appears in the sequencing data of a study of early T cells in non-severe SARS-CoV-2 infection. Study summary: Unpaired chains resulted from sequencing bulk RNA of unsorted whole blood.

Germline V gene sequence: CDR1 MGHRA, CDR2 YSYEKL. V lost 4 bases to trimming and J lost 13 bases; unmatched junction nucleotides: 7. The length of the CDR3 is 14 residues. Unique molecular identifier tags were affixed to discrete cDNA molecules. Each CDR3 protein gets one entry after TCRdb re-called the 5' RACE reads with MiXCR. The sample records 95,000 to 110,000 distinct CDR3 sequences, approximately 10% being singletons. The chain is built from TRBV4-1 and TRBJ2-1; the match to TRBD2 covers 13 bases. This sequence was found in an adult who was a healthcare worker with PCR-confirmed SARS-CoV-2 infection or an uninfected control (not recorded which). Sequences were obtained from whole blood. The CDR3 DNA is TGCGCCAGCAGCCTAGGACTAGCGGGAGTCGTCCAGTTCTTC. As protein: CASSLGLAGVVQFF.